The 15 T cell receptor beta chains in this list originate from one sample, sequenced in a study of T cells in Graves' hyperthyroidism and ophthalmopathy. TCR beta CDR3 region amplification was performed from RNA transcripts. An initial round of RT-PCR targeting the TCR CDR3 relied on the HTBI primer set. TCRdb processed the multiplex PCR reads anew with MiXCR; each CDR3 protein has one entry. Of hundreds of thousands of distinct CDR3 sequences listed, around 16% were seen once; the top ten hold about a quarter. Input material: blood. The receptors originated from a woman aged 18-29 years with Graves' hyperthyroidism that later progressed to Graves' ophthalmopathy.

At least ten counts were recorded for this clonotype. The gene calls are TRBV7-9 and TRBJ2-7, with D possibly matching TRBD2 (5 bases). CDR3 size: 17 residues. Trimming removed 3 bases at V and 0 bases at J, with 18 bases between. Germline V lookup: CDR1 SEHNR, CDR2 FQNEAQ (reference sequence). The CDR3 nucleotides are TGTGCCAGCAGCTTCGCCCCCGGGGTTGAGGGCTCCTACGAGCAGTACTTC. Translating it yields CASSFAPGVEGSYEQYF. Combining the CDR3 with reference TRBV7-9 and TRBJ2-7 gives the whole variable domain DTGVSQNPRHKITKRGQNVTFRCDPISEHNRLYWYRQTLGQGPEFLTYFQNEAQLEKSRLLSDRFSAERPKGSFSTLEIQRTEQGDSAMYLCASSFAPGVEGSYEQYFGPGTRLTVT.

This clonotype was seen at least ten times. This chain joins TRBV30 and TRBJ2-1; D unclear. From germline, CDR1 is GTSNPN and CDR2 SVGIG (reference sequence). V lost 4 bases, J lost 6 bases, and 7 bases lay in between. CDR3 length: 11 residues. Here the CDR3 reads CAWTITNEQFF. For the CDR3, the DNA is TGTGCCTGGACGATTACCAATGAGCAGTTCTTC.

The chain combines TRBV4-1 with TRBJ1-1; D gene unclear. Germline loops: CDR1 MGHRA, CDR2 YSYEKL. CDR3 length: 15 residues. V lost 1 base and J 0 bases, leaving 9 bases between the germline ends. In nucleotides, the CDR3 is TGCGCCAGCAGCCAAGTTCTAACGATGAACACTGAAGCTTTCTTT. Its translation: CASSQVLTMNTEAFF.

This clonotype appeared many times. The V call is TRBV6-2 or TRBV6-3, the J call TRBJ2-1, with no clear D. The CDR3 is 14 amino acids. Trimming pared 2 bases from V and 6 bases from J, leaving 11 bases between. CDR1 MNHEY and CDR2 SVGEGT come from the germline V gene. The CDR3 reads CASSYDGQINEQFF. CDR3 DNA sequence: TGTGCCAGCAGTTACGATGGGCAGATCAATGAGCAGTTCTTC.

The chain is built from TRBV10-3 and TRBJ2-2, with 7 bases that match TRBD2. Trimming removed 3 bases from V and 4 bases from J; junction bases left unmatched: 5. Per the germline V gene, CDR1 is ENHRY and CDR2 is SYGVKD. The CDR3 extends over 15 amino acids. The CDR3 nucleotides read TGTGCCATCAGTGATCGGGGGGTATCCACCGGGGAGCTGTTTTTT. Translation: CAISDRGVSTGELFF.

DNA of the CDR3: TGTGCCAGCAGCCTCACGGGGCTAGCGGGAGTGGGAGAGACCCAGTACTTC. Protein sequence: CASSLTGLAGVGETQYF. The rearrangement links TRBV11-2 to TRBJ2-5; 10 bases line up with TRBD2. This CDR3 spans 17 amino acids. Germline V gives CDR1 SGHAT, CDR2 FQNNGV. The trim removed 5 bases at V and 4 bases at J, leaving 13 bases unmatched.

This clonotype was recorded at least ten times. The V and J genes are TRBV30 and TRBJ2-1; no firm D call. The CDR3 has 16 residues. V lost 2 bases, J lost 2 bases, and 16 bases lay in between. Germline V gene sequence: CDR1 GTSNPN, CDR2 SVGIG (reference sequence). This CDR3 reads CAWSPKGPLAYNEQFF. In nucleotides, the CDR3 is TGTGCCTGGAGTCCCAAGGGCCCCCTCGCCTACAATGAGCAGTTCTTC.

This clonotype was seen many times. The V call is TRBV28, the J call TRBJ2-7; 10 positions agree with TRBD1. In germline, CDR1 is MDHEN, CDR2 SYDVKM. The CDR3 contains 15 residues. V dropped 4 bases and J dropped 7; count of bases not matched to a gene: 10. The CDR3 coding sequence is TGTGCCAGCAGTTCCCCGGGACAGGGGAGGGAAGAGCAGTACTTC. This gives the protein CASSSPGQGREEQYF.

This clonotype was counted ten times or more. The genes are TRBV27 and TRBJ1-6, with D maybe TRBD1 (6 bases). Germline V CDR1 and CDR2: MNHEY, SMNVEV (reference sequence). Trimming removed 6 bases at V and 8 bases at J, with 14 bases between. The CDR3 totals 14 residues. The CDR3 DNA is TGTGCCAGCAGGATACAGGGCCGGGATTCACCCCTCCACTTT. It specifies CASRIQGRDSPLHF.

The chain employs TRBV7-9 and TRBJ2-7, with 7 nucleotides matching TRBD2. This CDR3 is built from 15 residues. Germline CDR1 SEHNR, CDR2 FQNEAQ (reference sequence). After removal of 5 bases from V and 5 bases from J, the junction contained 12 bases not matched to a gene. The CDR3 here is CASSLWGRAADEQYF. CDR3 nucleotides: TGTGCCAGCAGCCTGTGGGGGAGGGCCGCGGACGAGCAGTACTTC.

This clonotype was counted only a few times. The chain joins TRBV6-1 to TRBJ2-2; 10 nucleotides match TRBD1. The CDR3 sequence is 16 residues long. Trimming cost V 6 bases and J 5 bases; bases outside gene matches: 9. Germline CDR1 reads MNHNS; CDR2 reads SASEGT. The CDR3 loop reads CASRTGQGVVTGELFF. The CDR3 DNA follows: TGTGCCAGCAGAACCGGACAGGGGGTGGTTACCGGGGAGCTGTTTTTT.

There are many counts of this clonotype. The J gene is TRBJ1-2, the V gene TRBV28, with no clear D. The CDR3 runs to 12 residues. V was trimmed by 6 bases and J by 5 bases, leaving 10 bases between them. Germline V CDR1 and CDR2: MDHEN, SYDVKM. CDR3 sequence (DNA): TGTGCCAGCAGCCCATTCACGTATGGCTACACCTTC. The encoded protein is CASSPFTYGYTF.

The CDR3 loop is CASRQGLAGGRAETQYF. In DNA form, the CDR3 reads TGTGCCAGCAGACAGGGACTAGCGGGAGGGCGGGCGGAGACCCAGTACTTC. V usage is TRBV12-3 or TRBV12-4 and J usage is TRBJ2-5; TRBD2 matches 16 bases. The CDR3 loop spans 17 amino acids. V lost 6 bases and J lost 5; bases outside the gene matches: 9.

A note on this clonotype: This may stem from a read error, because a much larger clone lies one nucleotide away. The chain uses TRBV28 and TRBJ2-7; D is ambiguous. The CDR3 sequence is 12 residues long. The V end was cut by 7 bases, the J end by 5 bases, with 12 bases between. CDR1 is MDHEN, CDR2 SYDVKM, per germline. The CDR3 here is CASNSFNHEQYF. The CDR3 DNA reads as TGTGCCAGCAATTCTTTTAATCACGAGCAGTACTTC.

The rearrangement links TRBV25-1 to TRBJ2-7; TRBD2 matches 7 bases. With V trimmed by 4 bases and J by 5 bases, 11 bases remained unmatched. The germline V gene encodes CDR1 MGHDK and CDR2 SYGVNS. The CDR3 extends over 15 amino acids. The CDR3 bases are TGTGCCAGCAGTGGGGGTTTCCGGACTAGTAACGAGCAGTACTTC. It codes for CASSGGFRTSNEQYF.